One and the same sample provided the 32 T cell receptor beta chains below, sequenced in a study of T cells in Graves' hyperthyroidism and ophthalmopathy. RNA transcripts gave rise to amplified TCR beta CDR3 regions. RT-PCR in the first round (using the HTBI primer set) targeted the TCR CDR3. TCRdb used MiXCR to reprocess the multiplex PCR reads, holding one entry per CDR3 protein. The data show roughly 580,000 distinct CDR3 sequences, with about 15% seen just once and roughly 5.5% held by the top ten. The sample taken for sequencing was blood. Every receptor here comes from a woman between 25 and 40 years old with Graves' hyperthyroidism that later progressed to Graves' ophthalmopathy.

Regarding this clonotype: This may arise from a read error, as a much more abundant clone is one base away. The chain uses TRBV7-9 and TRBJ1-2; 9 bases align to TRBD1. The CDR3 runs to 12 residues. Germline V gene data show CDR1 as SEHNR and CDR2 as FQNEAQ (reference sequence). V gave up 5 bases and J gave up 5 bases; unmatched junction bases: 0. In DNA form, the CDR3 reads TGTGCCAGCAGCGGACAGGGGTATGGCTACACCTTC. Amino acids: CASSGQGYGYTF.

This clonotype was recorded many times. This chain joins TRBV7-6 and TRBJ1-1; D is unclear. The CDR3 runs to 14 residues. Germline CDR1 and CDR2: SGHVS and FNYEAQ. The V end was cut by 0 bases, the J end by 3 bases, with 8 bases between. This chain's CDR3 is CASSLAEGYTEAFF. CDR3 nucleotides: TGTGCCAGCAGCTTAGCGGAGGGATACACTGAAGCTTTCTTT.

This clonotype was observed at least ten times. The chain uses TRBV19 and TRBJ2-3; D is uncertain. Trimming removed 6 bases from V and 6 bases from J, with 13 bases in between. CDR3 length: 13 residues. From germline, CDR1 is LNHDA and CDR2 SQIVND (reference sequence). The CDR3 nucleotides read TGTGCCAGTAGACGGAACGTCGACGATACGCAGTATTTT. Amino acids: CASRRNVDDTQYF.

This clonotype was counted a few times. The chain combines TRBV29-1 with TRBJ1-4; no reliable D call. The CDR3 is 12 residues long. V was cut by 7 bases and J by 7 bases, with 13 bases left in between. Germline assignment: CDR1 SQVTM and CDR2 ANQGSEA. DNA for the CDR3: TGCAGCGGGGGTAGCGGGAGTGAAAAACTGTTTTTT. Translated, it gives CSGGSGSEKLFF.

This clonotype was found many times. The CDR3 nucleotides read TGTGCCAGCGGGACACAGAAACTGAACACTGAAGCTTTCTTT. This sequence encodes CASGTQKLNTEAFF. The chain carries TRBV28 and TRBJ1-1; a weak D match, TRBD1 (6 bases). In germline, CDR1 is MDHEN, CDR2 SYDVKM. The CDR3 is 14 residues long. V shed 8 bases and J shed 0 bases, with 13 bases lying between them.

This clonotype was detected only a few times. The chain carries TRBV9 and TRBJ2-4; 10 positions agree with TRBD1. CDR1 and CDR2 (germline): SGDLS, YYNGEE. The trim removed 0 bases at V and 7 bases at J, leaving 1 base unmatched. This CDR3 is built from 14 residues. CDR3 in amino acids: CASSVEGQGNIQYF. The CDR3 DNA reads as TGTGCCAGCAGCGTAGAGGGACAGGGGAACATTCAGTACTTC.

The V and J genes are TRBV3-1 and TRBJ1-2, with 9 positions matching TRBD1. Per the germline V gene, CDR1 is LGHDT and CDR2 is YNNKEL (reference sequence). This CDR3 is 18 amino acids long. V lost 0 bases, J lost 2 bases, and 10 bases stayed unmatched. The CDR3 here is CASSQEDLGQGTNYGYTF. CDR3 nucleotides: TGTGCCAGCAGCCAAGAAGACCTGGGACAGGGAACCAACTATGGCTACACCTTC.

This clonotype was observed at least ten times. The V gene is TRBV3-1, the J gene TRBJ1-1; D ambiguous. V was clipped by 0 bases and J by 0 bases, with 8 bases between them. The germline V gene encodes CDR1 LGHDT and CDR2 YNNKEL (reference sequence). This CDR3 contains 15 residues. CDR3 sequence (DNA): TGTGCCAGCAGCCAAGATCCCGATCTGAACACTGAAGCTTTCTTT. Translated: CASSQDPDLNTEAFF.

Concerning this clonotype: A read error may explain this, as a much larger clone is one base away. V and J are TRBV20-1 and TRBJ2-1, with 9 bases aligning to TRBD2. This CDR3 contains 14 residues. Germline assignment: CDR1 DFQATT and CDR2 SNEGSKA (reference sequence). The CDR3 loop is CSAQVSGSYNEKFF. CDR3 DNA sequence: TGCAGTGCCCAGGTTAGCGGGAGCTACAATGAGAAGTTCTTC.

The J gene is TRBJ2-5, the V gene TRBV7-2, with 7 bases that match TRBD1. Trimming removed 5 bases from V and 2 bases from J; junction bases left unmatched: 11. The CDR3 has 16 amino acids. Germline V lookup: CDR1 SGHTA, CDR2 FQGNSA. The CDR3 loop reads CASSLTPGTAQETQYF. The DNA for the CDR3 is TGTGCCAGCAGCCTAACTCCCGGGACAGCTCAAGAGACCCAGTACTTC.

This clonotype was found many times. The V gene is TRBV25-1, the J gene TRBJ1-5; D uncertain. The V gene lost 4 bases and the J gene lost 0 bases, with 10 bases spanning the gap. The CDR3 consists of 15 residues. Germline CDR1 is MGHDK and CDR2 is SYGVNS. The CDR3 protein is CASSAELHSNQPQHF. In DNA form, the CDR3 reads TGTGCCAGCAGTGCGGAGTTGCATAGCAATCAGCCCCAGCATTTT. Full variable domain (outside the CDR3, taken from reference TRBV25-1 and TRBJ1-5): EADIYQTPRYLVIGTGKKITLECSQTMGHDKMYWYQQDPGMELHLIHYSYGVNSTEKGDLSSESTVSRIRTEHFPLTLESARPSHTSQYLCASSAELHSNQPQHFGDGTRLSIL.

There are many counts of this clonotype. In DNA form, the CDR3 reads TGTGCTAGTGGTTTGGTAGTCACGGGACAGAGCAATCAGCCCCAGCATTTT. It specifies CASGLVVTGQSNQPQHF. The chain recombines TRBV12-5 with TRBJ1-5, with TRBD1 identical over 7 bases. CDR1 is LGHNT, CDR2 FRNRAP, per germline. V lost 0 bases and J lost 1; bases outside the gene matches: 6. The CDR3 length is 17 residues.

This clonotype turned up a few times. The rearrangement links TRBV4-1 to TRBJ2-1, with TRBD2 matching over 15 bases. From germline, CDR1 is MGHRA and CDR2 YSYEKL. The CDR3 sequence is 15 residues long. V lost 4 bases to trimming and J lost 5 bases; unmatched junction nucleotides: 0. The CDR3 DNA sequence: TGCGCCAGCAGCCGGACTAGCGGGAGGGACAATGAGCAGTTCTTC. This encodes CASSRTSGRDNEQFF.

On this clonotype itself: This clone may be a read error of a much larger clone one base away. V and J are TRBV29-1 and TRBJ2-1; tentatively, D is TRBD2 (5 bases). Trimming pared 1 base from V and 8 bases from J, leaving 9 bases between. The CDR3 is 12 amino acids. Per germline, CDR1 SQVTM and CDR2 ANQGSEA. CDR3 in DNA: TGCAGCGTTGAAGGTCAGGACTATGAGCAGTTCTTC. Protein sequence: CSVEGQDYEQFF.

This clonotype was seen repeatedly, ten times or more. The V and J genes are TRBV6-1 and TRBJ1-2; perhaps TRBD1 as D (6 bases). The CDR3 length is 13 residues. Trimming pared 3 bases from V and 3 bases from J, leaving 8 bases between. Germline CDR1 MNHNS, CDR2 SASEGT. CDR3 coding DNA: TGTGCCAGCAGTGACCAGGGGCACTATGGCTACACCTTC. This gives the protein CASSDQGHYGYTF.

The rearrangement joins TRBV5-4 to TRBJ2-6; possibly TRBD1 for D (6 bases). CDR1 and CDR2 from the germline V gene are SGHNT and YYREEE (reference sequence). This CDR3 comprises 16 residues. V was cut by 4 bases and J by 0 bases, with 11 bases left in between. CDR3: CASSEGVLSGANVLTF. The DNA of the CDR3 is TGTGCCAGCAGCGAGGGGGTCCTCTCTGGGGCCAACGTCCTGACTTTC. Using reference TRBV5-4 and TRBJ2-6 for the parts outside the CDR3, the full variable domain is ETGVTQSPTHLIKTRGQQVTLRCSSQSGHNTVSWYQQALGQGPQFIFQYYREEENGRGNFPPRFSGLQFPNYSSELNVNALELDDSALYLCASSEGVLSGANVLTFGAGSRLTVL.

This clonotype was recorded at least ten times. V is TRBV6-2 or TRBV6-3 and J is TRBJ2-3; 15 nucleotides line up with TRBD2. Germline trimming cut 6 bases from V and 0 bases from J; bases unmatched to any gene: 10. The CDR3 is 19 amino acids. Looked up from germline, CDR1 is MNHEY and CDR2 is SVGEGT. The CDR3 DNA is TGTGCCAGCAGCCTGGGACTAGCGGGAGGTACATCTAGCACAGATACGCAGTATTTT. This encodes CASSLGLAGGTSSTDTQYF.

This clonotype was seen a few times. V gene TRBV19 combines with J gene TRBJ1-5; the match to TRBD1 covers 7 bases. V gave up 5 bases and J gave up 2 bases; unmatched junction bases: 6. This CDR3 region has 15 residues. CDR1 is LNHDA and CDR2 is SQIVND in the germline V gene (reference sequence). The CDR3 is CASSESDRGNQPQHF. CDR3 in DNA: TGTGCCAGTAGTGAGAGCGACAGGGGCAATCAGCCCCAGCATTTT.

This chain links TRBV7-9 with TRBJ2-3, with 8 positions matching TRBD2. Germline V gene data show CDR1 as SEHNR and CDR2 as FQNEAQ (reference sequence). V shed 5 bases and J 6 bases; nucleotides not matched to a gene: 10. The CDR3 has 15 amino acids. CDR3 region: CASSQTKREMDTQYF. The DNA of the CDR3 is TGTGCCAGCAGCCAAACTAAGCGGGAGATGGATACGCAGTATTTT.

CDR3 region: CSAIGLAVSTDTQYF. CDR3 sequence (DNA): TGCAGTGCCATAGGACTAGCGGTTAGCACAGATACGCAGTATTTT. This rearrangement joins TRBV20-1 to TRBJ2-3, with TRBD2 identical over 10 bases. Germline CDR1 is DFQATT and CDR2 is SNEGSKA (reference sequence). With V trimmed by 6 bases and J by 0 bases, 6 bases remained unmatched. The CDR3 loop spans 15 amino acids.

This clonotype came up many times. For the CDR3, the DNA is TGCAGTGCTGAATCCCCTATCGGACTAGCGGGGCAGTATTTT. Its protein is CSAESPIGLAGQYF. J is TRBJ2-3 and V is TRBV20-1; TRBD2 agrees at 11 bases. Unmatched junction bases numbered 12, after V lost 5 bases and J lost 11 bases. The CDR3 is 14 residues long. Germline lookup yields CDR1 DFQATT and CDR2 SNEGSKA (reference sequence).

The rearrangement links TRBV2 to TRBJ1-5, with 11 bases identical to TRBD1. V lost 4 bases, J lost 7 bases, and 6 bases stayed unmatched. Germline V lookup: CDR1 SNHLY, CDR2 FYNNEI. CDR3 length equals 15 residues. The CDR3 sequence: CASSGTGGGWQPQHF. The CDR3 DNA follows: TGTGCCAGCAGTGGGACAGGGGGCGGGTGGCAGCCCCAGCATTTT. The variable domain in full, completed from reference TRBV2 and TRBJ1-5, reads EPEVTQTPSHQVTQMGQEVILRCVPISNHLYFYWYRQILGQKVEFLVSFYNNEISEKSEIFDDQFSVERPDGSNFTLKIRSTKLEDSAMYFCASSGTGGGWQPQHFGDGTRLSIL.

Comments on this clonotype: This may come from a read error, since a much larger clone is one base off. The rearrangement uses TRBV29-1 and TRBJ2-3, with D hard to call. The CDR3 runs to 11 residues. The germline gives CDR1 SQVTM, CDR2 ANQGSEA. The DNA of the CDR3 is TGCGGCGTCAAAAAGGCAGATACGCAGTATTTT. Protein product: CGVKKADTQYF.

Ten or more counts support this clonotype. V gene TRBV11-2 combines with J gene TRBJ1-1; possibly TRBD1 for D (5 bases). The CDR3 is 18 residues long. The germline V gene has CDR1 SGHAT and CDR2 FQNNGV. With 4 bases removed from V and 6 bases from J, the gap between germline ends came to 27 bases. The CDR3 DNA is TGTGCCAGCAGCTCGGGAGGCGGGGTTGGGGGGGGGTCGGCTGAAGCTTTCTTT. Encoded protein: CASSSGGGVGGGSAEAFF.

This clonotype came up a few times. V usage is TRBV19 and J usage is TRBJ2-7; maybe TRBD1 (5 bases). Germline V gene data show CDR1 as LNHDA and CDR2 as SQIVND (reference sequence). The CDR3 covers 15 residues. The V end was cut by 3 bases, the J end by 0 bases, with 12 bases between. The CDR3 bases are TGTGCCAGTAGTATTTCGTCAGGGATCTCCTACGAGCAGTACTTC. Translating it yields CASSISSGISYEQYF.

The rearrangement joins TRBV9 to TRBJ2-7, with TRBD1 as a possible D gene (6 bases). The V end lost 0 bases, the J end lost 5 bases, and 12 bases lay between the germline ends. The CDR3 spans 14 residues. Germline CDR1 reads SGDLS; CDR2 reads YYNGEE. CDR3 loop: CASSVGGGMDEQYF. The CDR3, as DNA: TGTGCCAGCAGCGTAGGAGGGGGTATGGACGAGCAGTACTTC.

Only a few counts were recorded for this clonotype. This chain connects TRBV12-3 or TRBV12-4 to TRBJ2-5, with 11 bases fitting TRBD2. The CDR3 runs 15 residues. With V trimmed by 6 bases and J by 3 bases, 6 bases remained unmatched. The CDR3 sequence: CASRNLAGGKETQYF. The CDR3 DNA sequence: TGTGCCAGCAGAAACCTAGCGGGGGGTAAAGAGACCCAGTACTTC.

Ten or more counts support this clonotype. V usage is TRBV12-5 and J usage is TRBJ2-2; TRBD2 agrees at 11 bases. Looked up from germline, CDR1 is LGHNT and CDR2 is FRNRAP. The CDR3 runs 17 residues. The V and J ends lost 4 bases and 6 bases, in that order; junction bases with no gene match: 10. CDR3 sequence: CASGSHRLAGGSGELFF. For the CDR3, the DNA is TGTGCTAGTGGTTCCCATCGGCTAGCGGGAGGATCCGGGGAGCTGTTTTTT. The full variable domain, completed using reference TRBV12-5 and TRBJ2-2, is DARVTQTPRHKVTEMGQEVTMRCQPILGHNTVFWYRQTMMQGLELLAYFRNRAPLDDSGMPKDRFSAEMPDATLATLKIQPSEPRDSAVYFCASGSHRLAGGSGELFFGEGSRLTVL.

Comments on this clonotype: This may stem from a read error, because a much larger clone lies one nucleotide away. The CDR3 sequence: CASSAGRREQYF. CDR3 coding DNA: TGTGCCAGCAGCGCAGGGAGGAGGGAGCAGTACTTC. The chain recombines TRBV7-9 with TRBJ2-7; tentatively, D is TRBD2 (6 bases). Trimming cost V 5 bases and J 7 bases, with 12 bases left between them. Germline lookup yields CDR1 SEHNR and CDR2 FQNEAQ (reference sequence). The CDR3 has 12 residues.

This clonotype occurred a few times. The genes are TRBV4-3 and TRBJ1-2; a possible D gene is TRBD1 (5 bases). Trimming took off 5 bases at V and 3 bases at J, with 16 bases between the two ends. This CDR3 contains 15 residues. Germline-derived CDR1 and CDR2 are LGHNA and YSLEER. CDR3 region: CASSAEGAGHYGYTF. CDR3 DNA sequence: TGCGCCAGCAGCGCCGAAGGGGCGGGGCACTATGGCTACACCTTC.

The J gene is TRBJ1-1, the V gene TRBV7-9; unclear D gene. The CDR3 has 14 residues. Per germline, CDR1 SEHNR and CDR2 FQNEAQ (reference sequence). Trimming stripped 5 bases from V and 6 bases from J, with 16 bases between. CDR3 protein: CASSPSEGRAEAFF. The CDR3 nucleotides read TGTGCCAGCAGCCCAAGTGAGGGTAGGGCTGAAGCTTTCTTT.

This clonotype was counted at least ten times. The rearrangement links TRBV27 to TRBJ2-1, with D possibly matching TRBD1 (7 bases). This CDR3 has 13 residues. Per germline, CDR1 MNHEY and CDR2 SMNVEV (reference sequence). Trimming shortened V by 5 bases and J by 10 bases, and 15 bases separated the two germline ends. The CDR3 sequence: CASSNRGTAEQFF. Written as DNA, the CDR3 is TGTGCCAGCAGTAACCGGGGGACAGCCGAGCAGTTCTTC.